Shown below are 6 T cell receptor beta chains from a single sample sequenced in a study of CD8 T cells in ankylosing spondylitis. The study's findings and limits: Several highly homologous variants formed a TCR beta motif that appeared characteristic of ankylosing spondylitis blood.

These TCRs are of unknown antigen specificity. TCRdb fed the 5' RACE reads into MiXCR, producing one record per CDR3 protein. The sample has about 330,000 distinct CDR3 sequences; 8% are singletons. Input material: blood, either unsorted or a sorted T cell fraction (not recorded which). Receptors were obtained from a male donor with ankylosing spondylitis.

The sample holds many counts of this clonotype. The J gene is TRBJ1-1, the V gene TRBV29-1; maybe TRBD1 (5 bases). V was pared by 3 bases and J by 1 base, with 9 bases between. CDR3 length equals 13 residues. Germline V gene lookup returns CDR1 SQVTM and CDR2 ANQGSEA. The CDR3 reads CSVDTGGNTEAFF. In DNA form, the CDR3 reads TGCAGCGTTGACACCGGGGGGAACACTGAAGCTTTCTTT.

This chain connects TRBV7-2 to TRBJ2-7, with 7 bases lining up with TRBD1. The CDR3 has 12 amino acids. V dropped 4 bases and J dropped 11; count of bases not matched to a gene: 8. CDR1 SGHTA and CDR2 FQGNSA come from the germline V gene. The CDR3 DNA is TGTGCCAGCAGCTCCGACAGGGTTGGCAAGTACTTC. Translating it yields CASSSDRVGKYF.

The V gene is TRBV29-1, the J gene TRBJ1-2, with 8 positions matching TRBD1. This CDR3 region has 13 residues. The ends lost 5 bases at V and 4 bases at J; junction bases unmatched: 6. Germline V gene data show CDR1 as SQVTM and CDR2 as ANQGSEA. CDR3 loop: CSVTHGQGYGYTF. The CDR3 DNA follows: TGCAGCGTTACCCACGGACAGGGCTATGGCTACACCTTC. The entire variable domain, with the rest obtained from reference TRBV29-1 and TRBJ1-2, is as follows: SAVISQKPSRDICQRGTSLTIQCQVDSQVTMMFWYRQQPGQSLTLIATANQGSEATYESGFVIDKFPISRPNLTFSTLTVSNMSPEDSSIYLCSVTHGQGYGYTFGSGTRLTVV.

The sample holds a few counts of this clonotype. The chain couples TRBV5-1 to TRBJ2-4; possible D gene TRBD2, 6 bases. Germline-derived CDR1 and CDR2 are SGHRS and YFSETQ. The CDR3 is 16 residues long. The ends were cut back, 0 bases at V and 0 bases at J, with 10 bases in the middle. The CDR3 is CASSLAGLLAKNIQYF. The CDR3 DNA reads as TGCGCCAGCAGCTTGGCGGGACTCCTAGCCAAAAACATTCAGTACTTC.

The V call is TRBV29-1, the J call TRBJ2-3; 11 bases are shared with TRBD2. The CDR3 totals 14 residues. V trimming: 7 bases; J trimming: 2 bases; junction bases outside the gene matches: 5. Germline CDR1 reads SQVTM; CDR2 reads ANQGSEA. CDR3 coding DNA: TGCAGCGCCCAGGGACTAGCGGCCACAGATACGCAGTATTTT. Its translation is CSAQGLAATDTQYF.

The J gene is TRBJ1-5, the V gene TRBV9; D not resolved. This CDR3 has 13 residues. Between the trimmed V and J ends, which lost 0 bases and 9 bases, there was a span of 10 bases. The germline gives CDR1 SGDLS, CDR2 YYNGEE. CDR3 region: CASSVEPSWPQHF. The CDR3, as DNA: TGTGCCAGCAGCGTAGAGCCCTCGTGGCCCCAGCATTTT.